This TCR beta chain was documented in a study of shared clonotypes between healthy human individuals. The donor population consisted of healthy HIV-negative adults with no recent acute infections or vaccinations. Trimming stripped 6 bases from V and 2 bases from J, with 17 bases between. The CDR3 is 16 residues long. Germline V gene lookup returns CDR1 SGHRS and CDR2 YFSETQ. Replicate PCRs for sorted subsets used approximately 220 ng DNA; this equaled about 30,000 T cell genomes. Data came from immunoSEQ multiplex PCR; TCRdb stores just in-frame clones and leaves some out. In the table there are roughly 500,000 clones, around 95% of which are singletons.

The receptor's source is a woman between 25 and 40 years old in good health. The material sequenced was naive CD4+ T cells sorted from blood. Subset in this sample: CD45RA+ positively selected. The V gene is TRBV5-1, the J gene TRBJ1-4, with a possible D match to TRBD1 (5 bases). CDR3 bases: TGCGCCAGCACGCCCGGGTGGCGGGGGACTAATGAAAAACTGTTTTTT. Translating gives CASTPGWRGTNEKLFF. Drawing the rest from reference TRBV5-1 and TRBJ1-4, the complete variable domain is KAGVTQTPRYLIKTRGQQVTLSCSPISGHRSVSWYQQTPGQGLQFLFEYFSETQRNKGNFPGRFSGRQFSNSRSEMNVSTLELGDSALYLCASTPGWRGTNEKLFFGSGTQLSVL.